The 21 T cell receptor beta chains reported below all come from one sample, sequenced in a study of CD8+ T cells in alopecia areata. Sequencing relied on a cDNA template that was reverse transcribed from extracted RNA. TCRdb's copy holds only in-frame clones and misses some; the assay was immunoSEQ multiplex PCR. This repertoire shows under 150,000 clones, 47% found once; its top ten account for approximately 10%. The sample taken for sequencing was NKG2D-low CD8+ T cells sorted from blood. Source of these receptors: a human donor with alopecia areata.

For this clone: Germline is not matched at one junction end, which may reflect a read error. The J gene is TRBJ2-1, the V gene TRBV30; TRBD1 matches 7 bases. Germline loops: CDR1 GTSNPN, CDR2 SVGIG (reference sequence). The CDR3 has 14 amino acids. The CDR3 DNA follows: TGTGCCTGGAGTTTGACAGGGTTCTACAGTGAGCAGTTCTTC. It encodes CAWSLTGFYSEQFF.

This clone was counted only a few times. The chain recombines TRBV29-1 with TRBJ2-2; D unresolved. V lost 7 bases to trimming and J lost 8 bases, with 14 bases between them. The CDR3 covers 12 residues. CDR1 is SQVTM and CDR2 is ANQGSEA in the germline V gene. This CDR3 reads CSARGESGELFF. As DNA, the CDR3 is TGCAGCGCCAGAGGCGAATCAGGGGAGCTGTTTTTT.

The chain recombines TRBV30 with TRBJ2-1; 9 nucleotides line up with TRBD2. Germline trimming cut 1 base from V and 2 bases from J; bases unmatched to any gene: 3. Germline loops: CDR1 GTSNPN, CDR2 SVGIG (reference sequence). The length of the CDR3 is 15 residues. CDR3 protein: CAWSGTSAPYNEQFF. The CDR3 DNA reads as TGTGCCTGGAGTGGGACTAGCGCTCCCTACAATGAGCAGTTCTTC.

The chain uses TRBV9 and TRBJ1-2; tentatively, D is TRBD1 (5 bases). The CDR3 has 12 amino acids. V was pared by 3 bases and J by 6 bases, with 9 bases between. Germline loops: CDR1 SGDLS, CDR2 YYNGEE. The CDR3 coding sequence is TGTGCCAGCAGCGGGGGGAAGCATGGCTACACCTTC. Translating it yields CASSGGKHGYTF. The full variable domain, in which reference TRBV9 and TRBJ1-2 provide the parts outside the CDR3, is DSGVTQTPKHLITATGQRVTLRCSPRSGDLSVYWYQQSLDQGLQFLIQYYNGEERAKGNILERFSAQQFPDLHSELNLSSLELGDSALYFCASSGGKHGYTFGSGTRLTVV.

V is TRBV7-6 and J is TRBJ2-1; no firm D call. V lost 5 bases to trimming and J lost 8 bases, with 10 bases between them. Germline CDR1 is SGHVS and CDR2 is FNYEAQ. This CDR3 contains 12 residues. CDR3 sequence: CASSHPADEQFF. CDR3 coding DNA: TGTGCCAGCAGCCACCCCGCTGATGAGCAGTTCTTC.

V is TRBV29-1 and J is TRBJ2-5; no reliable D call. CDR1 is SQVTM and CDR2 is ANQGSEA in the germline V gene. Trimming shortened V by 4 bases and J by 2 bases, and 11 bases separated the two germline ends. This CDR3 region has 13 residues. The CDR3 region is CSVVPADQETQYF. CDR3 sequence (DNA): TGCAGCGTTGTCCCAGCAGATCAAGAGACCCAGTACTTC.

The chain is built from TRBV7-9 and TRBJ2-1; 12 nucleotides agree with TRBD2. Trimming removed 7 bases from V and 1 base from J; junction bases left unmatched: 5. CDR3 size: 16 residues. The germline V gene encodes CDR1 SEHNR and CDR2 FQNEAQ (reference sequence). This CDR3 reads CASTGLAGYSYNEQFF. In DNA form, the CDR3 reads TGTGCCAGCACAGGACTAGCGGGGTATTCCTACAATGAGCAGTTCTTC.

The chain is built from TRBV5-1 and TRBJ2-3; 10 positions agree with TRBD2. The ends lost 4 bases at V and 7 bases at J; junction bases unmatched: 15. The CDR3 is made up of 17 amino acids. Germline V gives CDR1 SGHRS, CDR2 YFSETQ. The CDR3 region is CASSEDDSGGFVNTQYF. In DNA form, the CDR3 reads TGCGCCAGCAGCGAAGATGATAGCGGGGGGTTCGTGAATACGCAGTATTTT.

This clone was found a few times. The chain recombines TRBV11-2 with TRBJ2-5; maybe TRBD1 (5 bases). The CDR3 totals 14 residues. V was shortened by 3 bases and J by 0 bases, with 8 bases between the two germline ends. In germline, CDR1 is SGHAT, CDR2 FQNNGV. This CDR3 is CASSFGAYQETQYF. In DNA, the CDR3 is TGTGCCAGCAGCTTTGGGGCCTACCAAGAGACCCAGTACTTC.

The chain recombines TRBV29-1 with TRBJ2-3; no definite D call. Germline loops: CDR1 SQVTM, CDR2 ANQGSEA. V lost 7 bases, J lost 6 bases, and 8 bases lay in between. The CDR3 length is 10 residues. The CDR3: CSGWVDTQYF. CDR3 nucleotides: TGCAGCGGTTGGGTGGATACGCAGTATTTT.

This clone was seen a few times. The V gene is TRBV5-1, the J gene TRBJ1-1, with a possible D match to TRBD1 (6 bases). Trimming left V 3 bases short and J 10 bases short, with 19 bases between. The CDR3 extends over 14 amino acids. Germline V gene lookup returns CDR1 SGHRS and CDR2 YFSETQ. Here the CDR3 reads CASSWEQQGPGAFF. For the CDR3, the DNA is TGCGCCAGCAGCTGGGAACAACAGGGTCCGGGAGCTTTCTTT.

V is TRBV29-1 and J is TRBJ2-1, with D maybe TRBD2 (6 bases). V lost 4 bases to trimming and J lost 2 bases, with 9 bases between them. This CDR3 region has 13 residues. Germline values: CDR1 SQVTM, CDR2 ANQGSEA. The CDR3: CSVGDSTYNEQFF. The CDR3 DNA sequence: TGCAGCGTTGGGGACTCGACCTACAATGAGCAGTTCTTC.

This sequence joins TRBV25-1 and TRBJ1-2; D unclear. V dropped 2 bases and J dropped 8 bases, with 12 bases sitting between them. Germline CDR1 reads MGHDK; CDR2 reads SYGVNS. This CDR3 has 13 residues. The CDR3, as DNA: TGTGCCAGCAGTGAAAAGGGAAGGTGGGGCTACACCTTC. This sequence encodes CASSEKGRWGYTF.

The chain employs TRBV11-3 and TRBJ2-7, with no clear D. The CDR3 sequence is 11 residues long. Trimming removed 8 bases from V and 3 bases from J, with 8 bases in between. Germline V gene data show CDR1 as SGHNT and CDR2 as YENEEA. The CDR3 region has the DNA TGTGCCAGCGGATCCATCTACGAGCAGTACTTC. It translates to CASGSIYEQYF.

The chain uses TRBV9 and TRBJ1-2, with D tentatively TRBD1 (5 bases). Trimming stripped 2 bases from V and 7 bases from J, with 15 bases between. Germline V gene sequence: CDR1 SGDLS, CDR2 YYNGEE. The CDR3 is made up of 14 amino acids. CDR3: CASSVATGPPGYTF. DNA of the CDR3: TGTGCCAGCAGCGTGGCCACAGGTCCCCCTGGCTACACCTTC.

This clone was detected a few times. The CDR3 reads CSEVTENEQFF. DNA for the CDR3: TGCAGCGAAGTCACAGAAAATGAGCAGTTCTTC. The rearrangement uses TRBV29-1 and TRBJ2-1; no definite D call. Germline lookup yields CDR1 SQVTM and CDR2 ANQGSEA. CDR3 length equals 11 residues. V lost 7 bases, J lost 7 bases, and 11 bases lay in between.

This clone was picked up a small number of times. J is TRBJ2-7 and V is TRBV2; possibly TRBD1 for D (6 bases). CDR3 length: 14 amino acids. The V end was cut by 5 bases, the J end by 0 bases, with 11 bases between. In germline, CDR1 is SNHLY, CDR2 FYNNEI. CDR3 sequence: CASSPGTPSYEQYF. CDR3 sequence (DNA): TGTGCCAGCAGTCCCGGGACACCCTCCTACGAGCAGTACTTC.

The chain combines TRBV29-1 with TRBJ2-3; 8 bases map to TRBD1. Germline loops: CDR1 SQVTM, CDR2 ANQGSEA. Trimming removed 3 bases from V and 4 bases from J; junction bases left unmatched: 6. This CDR3 contains 14 residues. CDR3 protein: CSVDYRQGPDTQYF. CDR3 DNA sequence: TGCAGCGTTGATTATAGACAGGGGCCAGATACGCAGTATTTT.

This clone turned up a few times. This sequence joins TRBV29-1 and TRBJ2-1; the D gene is possibly TRBD1 (6 bases). CDR1 is SQVTM and CDR2 is ANQGSEA in the germline V gene. The V and J ends lost 8 bases and 7 bases respectively, with 24 bases between them. This CDR3 spans 15 amino acids. The DNA of the CDR3 is TGCAGCAACGAATTGGGGGCAGAGCTCGGGAATGAGCAGTTCTTC. This encodes CSNELGAELGNEQFF.

This chain joins TRBV9 and TRBJ2-3; D possibly corresponds to TRBD2 (5 bases). Germline V gives CDR1 SGDLS, CDR2 YYNGEE. CDR3 length: 15 residues. Trimming cost V 1 base and J 2 bases, with 11 bases left between them. The CDR3 loop reads CASSVSSASTDTQYF. The CDR3 DNA is TGTGCCAGCAGCGTAAGTAGCGCCTCCACAGATACGCAGTATTTT.

The rearrangement uses TRBV29-1 and TRBJ2-7; D is perhaps TRBD1 (5 bases). The CDR3 contains 12 residues. Germline CDR1 and CDR2: SQVTM and ANQGSEA. Between the trimmed V and J ends, which lost 7 bases and 3 bases, there was a span of 13 bases. The CDR3 here is CSAIPDNYEQYF. DNA for the CDR3: TGCAGCGCCATACCGGACAACTACGAGCAGTACTTC.